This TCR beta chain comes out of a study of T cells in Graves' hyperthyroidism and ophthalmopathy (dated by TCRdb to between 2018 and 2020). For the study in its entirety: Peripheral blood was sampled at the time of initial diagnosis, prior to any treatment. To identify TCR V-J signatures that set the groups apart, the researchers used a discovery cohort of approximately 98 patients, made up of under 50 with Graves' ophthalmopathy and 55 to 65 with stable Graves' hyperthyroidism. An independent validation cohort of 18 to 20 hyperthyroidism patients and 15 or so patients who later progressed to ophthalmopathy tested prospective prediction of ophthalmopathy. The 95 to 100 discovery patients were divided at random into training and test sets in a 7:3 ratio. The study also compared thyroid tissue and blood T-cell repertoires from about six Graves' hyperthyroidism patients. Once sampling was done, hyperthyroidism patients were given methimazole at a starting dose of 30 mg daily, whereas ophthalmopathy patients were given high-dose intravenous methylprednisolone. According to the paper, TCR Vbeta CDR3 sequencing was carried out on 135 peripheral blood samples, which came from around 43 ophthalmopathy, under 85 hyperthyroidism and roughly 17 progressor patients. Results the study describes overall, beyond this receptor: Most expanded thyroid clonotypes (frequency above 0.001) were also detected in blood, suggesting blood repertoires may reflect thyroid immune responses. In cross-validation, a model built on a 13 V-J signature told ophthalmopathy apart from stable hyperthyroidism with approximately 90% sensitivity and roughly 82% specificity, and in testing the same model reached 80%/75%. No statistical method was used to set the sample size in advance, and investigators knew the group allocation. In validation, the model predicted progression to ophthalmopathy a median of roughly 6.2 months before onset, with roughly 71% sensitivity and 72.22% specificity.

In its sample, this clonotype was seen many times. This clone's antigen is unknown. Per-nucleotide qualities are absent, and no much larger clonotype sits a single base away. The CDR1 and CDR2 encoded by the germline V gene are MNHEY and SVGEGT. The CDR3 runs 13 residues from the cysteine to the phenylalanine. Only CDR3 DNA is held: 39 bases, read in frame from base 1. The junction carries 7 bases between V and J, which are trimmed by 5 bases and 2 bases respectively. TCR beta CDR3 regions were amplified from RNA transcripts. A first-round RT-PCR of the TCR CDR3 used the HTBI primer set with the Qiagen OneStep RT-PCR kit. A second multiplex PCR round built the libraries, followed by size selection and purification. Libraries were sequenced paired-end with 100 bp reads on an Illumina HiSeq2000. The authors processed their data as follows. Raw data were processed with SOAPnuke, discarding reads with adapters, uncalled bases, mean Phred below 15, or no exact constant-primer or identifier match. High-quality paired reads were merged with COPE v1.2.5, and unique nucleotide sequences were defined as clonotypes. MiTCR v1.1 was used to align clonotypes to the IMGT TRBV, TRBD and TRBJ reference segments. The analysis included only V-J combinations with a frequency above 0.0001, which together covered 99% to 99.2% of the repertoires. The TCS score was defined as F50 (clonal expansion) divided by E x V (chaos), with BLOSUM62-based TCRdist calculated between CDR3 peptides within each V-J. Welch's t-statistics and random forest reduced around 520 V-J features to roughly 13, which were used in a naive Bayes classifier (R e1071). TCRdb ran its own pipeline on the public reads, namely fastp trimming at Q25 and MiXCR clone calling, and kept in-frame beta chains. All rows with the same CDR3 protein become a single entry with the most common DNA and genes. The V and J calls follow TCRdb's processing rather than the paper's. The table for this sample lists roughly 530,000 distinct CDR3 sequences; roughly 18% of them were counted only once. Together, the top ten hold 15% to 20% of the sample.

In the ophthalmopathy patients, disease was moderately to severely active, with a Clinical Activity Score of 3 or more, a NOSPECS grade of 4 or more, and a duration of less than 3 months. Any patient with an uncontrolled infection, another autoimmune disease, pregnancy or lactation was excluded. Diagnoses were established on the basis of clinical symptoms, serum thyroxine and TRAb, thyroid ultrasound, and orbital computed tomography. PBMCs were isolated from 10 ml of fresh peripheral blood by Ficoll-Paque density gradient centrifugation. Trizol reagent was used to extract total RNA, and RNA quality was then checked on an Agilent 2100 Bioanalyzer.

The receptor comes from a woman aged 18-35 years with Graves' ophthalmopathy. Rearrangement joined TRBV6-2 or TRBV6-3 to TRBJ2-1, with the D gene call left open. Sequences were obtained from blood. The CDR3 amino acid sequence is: CASSIHAYNEQFF. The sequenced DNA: TGTGCCAGCAGTATTCACGCCTACAATGAGCAGTTCTTC.